The rows below give T cell receptor beta chains drawn from one sample of a study of spatial heterogeneity in lung cancer. One entry per CDR3 protein, called by TCRdb with MiXCR from the 5' RACE reads. The data contain around 100,000 distinct CDR3 sequences, approximately 11% of them singletons. Sequenced material: PBMCs, taken at follow-up. The receptors derive from a female donor with early-stage non-small cell lung cancer. Both conserved end residues are part of each CDR3. The D gene is left open where the match is weak. Size is stated for part of the rows, as once, few or many counts, or as a class when the clone is expanded.

size	length	J	D	V	DNA	CDR3
.	16	TRBJ1-1	.	TRBV21-1	TGTGCCAGCAGCAGGATGTTGACAGTCCCGGGCACTGAAGCTTTCTTT	CASSRMLTVPGTEAFF
few	11	TRBJ2-3	.	TRBV2	TGTGCCAGCAGTGGGCCAGATACGCAGTATTTT	CASSGPDTQYF
.	19	TRBJ2-3	TRBD2	TRBV19	TGTGCCAGTAGTATGGGAGCGGGAGGGCCCAGAGGGAACACAGATACGCAGTATTTT	CASSMGAGGPRGNTDTQYF
many	11	TRBJ2-5	.	TRBV29-1	TGCAGCGTCGAAAGGGAAGAGACCCAGTACTTC	CSVEREETQYF
many	16	TRBJ2-1	.	TRBV10-3	TGTGCCATCAGTGACCATTTGGAGTTCCCAAAGAATGAGCAGTTCTTC	CAISDHLEFPKNEQFF
few	14	TRBJ2-7	.	TRBV28	TGTGCCAGCAGTACCGGGACGACTTTCCTCGGGCAGTACTTC	CASSTGTTFLGQYF
few	14	TRBJ2-2	TRBD1	TRBV5-1	TGCGCCAGCAGAGCCGGGACAGGGTCCGGGGAGCTGTTTTTT	CASRAGTGSGELFF
few	13	TRBJ1-1	.	TRBV7-9	TGTGCCAGCAGCTTAAAGGGAGAAACTGAAGCTTTCTTT	CASSLKGETEAFF
few	15	TRBJ2-2	.	TRBV5-6	TGTGTCAGCAGGGGAGGGGGCATGAAGGCCGGGGAGCTGTTTTTT	CVSRGGGMKAGELFF
.	15	TRBJ2-3	TRBD2	TRBV10-1	TGCGCCACCAGTGATGGTCCGGGAGGGTCAGATACGCAGTATTTT	CATSDGPGGSDTQYF
.	15	TRBJ1-5	.	TRBV18	TGTGCCAGCTCACGGGGGAGCGATAGCAATCAGCCCCAGCATTTT	CASSRGSDSNQPQHF
few	17	TRBJ2-6	TRBD1	TRBV5-4	TGTGCCAGCAGCTCCCGGACAGGGAGCTCTGGGGCCAACGTCCTGACTTTC	CASSSRTGSSGANVLTF
many	15	TRBJ2-1	TRBD2	TRBV29-1	TGCAGCGCTACCACCTTACTAGCGGGAGCTGCTGAGCAGTTCTTC	CSATTLLAGAAEQFF
many	12	TRBJ1-5	TRBD1	TRBV28	TGTGCCAGCAGTTTACTACAGGGGGGGTGGCATTTT	CASSLLQGGWHF